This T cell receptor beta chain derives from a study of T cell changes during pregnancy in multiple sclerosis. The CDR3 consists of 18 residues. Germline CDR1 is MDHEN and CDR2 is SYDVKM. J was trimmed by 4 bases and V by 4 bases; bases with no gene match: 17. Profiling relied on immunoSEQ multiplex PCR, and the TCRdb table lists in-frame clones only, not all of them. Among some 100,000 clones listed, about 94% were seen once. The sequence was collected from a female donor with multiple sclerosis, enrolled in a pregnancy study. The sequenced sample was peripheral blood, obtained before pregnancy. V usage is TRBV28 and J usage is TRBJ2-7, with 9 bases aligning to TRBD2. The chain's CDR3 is CASSSTGVRIAGEYEQYF. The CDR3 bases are TGTGCCAGCAGTTCGACAGGCGTCCGAATAGCGGGAGAGTACGAGCAGTACTTC.